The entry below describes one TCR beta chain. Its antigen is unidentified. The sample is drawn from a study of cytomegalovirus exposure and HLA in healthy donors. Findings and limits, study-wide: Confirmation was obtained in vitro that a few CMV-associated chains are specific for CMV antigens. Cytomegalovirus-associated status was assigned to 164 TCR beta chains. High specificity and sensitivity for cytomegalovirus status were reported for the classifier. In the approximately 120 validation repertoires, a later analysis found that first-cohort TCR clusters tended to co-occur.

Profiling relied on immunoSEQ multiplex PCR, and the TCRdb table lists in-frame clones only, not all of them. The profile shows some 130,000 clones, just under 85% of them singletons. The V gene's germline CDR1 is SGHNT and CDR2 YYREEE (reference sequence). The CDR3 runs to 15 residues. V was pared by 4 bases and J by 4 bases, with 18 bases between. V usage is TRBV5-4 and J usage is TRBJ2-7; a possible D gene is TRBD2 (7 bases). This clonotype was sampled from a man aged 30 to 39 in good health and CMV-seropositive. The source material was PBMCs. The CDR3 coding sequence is TGTGCCAGCAGCCCAGGAGGGGGGGGCTTGTACGAGCAGTACTTC. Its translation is CASSPGGGGLYEQYF.